The rows below give T cell receptor beta chains drawn from one sample of a study of blood T cell repertoires in COVID-19. The data were produced by immunoSEQ multiplex PCR, yet TCRdb's version contains in-frame clones alone and is incomplete. In the table there are approximately 130,000 clones, roughly 79% of which are singletons. The source material was peripheral blood. These receptors originate from a man of 80 years or more with acute or convalescent COVID-19. Both conserved end residues are trimmed from each CDR3.

CDR3 protein	J gene	V gene
ASSWAGSYNSPLH	TRBJ1-6	TRBV5-1
ASSYFARDTQY	TRBJ2-3	TRBV6-5
ASSGTGGGGDQPQH	TRBJ1-5	TRBV2
ASSLRSQDQETQY	TRBJ2-5	TRBV7-9
ASSSGVQETQY	TRBJ2-5	TRBV5-5
ASSLGGYGYT	TRBJ1-2	TRBV28
ASSLTVSNYGYT	TRBJ1-2	TRBV5-1
ASRGDSPHPYEQY	TRBJ2-7	TRBV2
ASRSSGGQVYNEQF	TRBJ2-1	TRBV19
ASSFSRGPTNEKLF	TRBJ1-4	TRBV11-2
ASSLEGAFYYNEQF	TRBJ2-1	TRBV11-2
ASSRREARSGELF	TRBJ2-2	TRBV3-1/TRBV3-2
ATSILAGGSYEQY	TRBJ2-7	TRBV15
ASSSDNSNYGYT	TRBJ1-2	TRBV5-1
ASSIDPGGRTDTQY	TRBJ2-3	TRBV19
ASSYNRELNTEAF	TRBJ1-1	TRBV6-5
ATSLTGGQREKLF	TRBJ1-4	TRBV10-3
ASSSNRGMNTEAF	TRBJ1-1	TRBV5-4
ASSTGTGVGSSYEQY	TRBJ2-7	TRBV7-9
ASSQDRGFEAF	TRBJ1-1	TRBV4-3
ASSYDGLYTEAF	TRBJ1-1	TRBV3-1/TRBV3-2
ASSRSDSNEKLF	TRBJ1-4	TRBV6-6
ASSQAGVAGELF	TRBJ2-2	TRBV4-1
ASSPGAGPGLETQY	TRBJ2-5	TRBV5-4
ASSRRDRNTEAF	TRBJ1-1	TRBV5-4
ASSDGTSGGNEQF	TRBJ2-1	TRBV5-1
ASSQAGGSNQPQH	TRBJ1-5	TRBV3-1/TRBV3-2
ASSPLGQGFGYEQY	TRBJ2-7	TRBV28